Shown below are 5 T cell receptor beta chains from a single sample sequenced in a study of shared T cell receptors in the human thymus. Clones were read by immunoSEQ multiplex PCR, and TCRdb kept only the in-frame ones, dropping some. This repertoire shows hundreds of thousands of clones, about 90% found once; its top ten account for roughly 0.0089%. These sequences were also reported in another study, on human thymus T cells.

Source material: thymocytes. These receptors were obtained from a boy younger than two with a congenital heart defect.

The J gene is TRBJ2-2, the V gene TRBV9, with D possibly being TRBD2 (5 bases). Germline V gene data show CDR1 as SGDLS and CDR2 as YYNGEE. Between the trimmed V and J ends, which lost 5 bases and 7 bases, there was a span of 9 bases. The CDR3 consists of 12 residues. The CDR3 region has the DNA TGTGCCAGCAGGATAGAGGGCGGGGAGCTGTTTTTT. Its protein product is CASRIEGGELFF. Full variable domain (remainder filled in from reference TRBV9 and TRBJ2-2): DSGVTQTPKHLITATGQRVTLRCSPRSGDLSVYWYQQSLDQGLQFLIQYYNGEERAKGNILERFSAQQFPDLHSELNLSSLELGDSALYFCASRIEGGELFFGEGSRLTVL.

V gene TRBV28 combines with J gene TRBJ1-1; 7 positions agree with TRBD1. This CDR3 comprises 22 residues. Germline values: CDR1 MDHEN, CDR2 SYDVKM. The V and J ends lost 2 bases and 2 bases, in that order; junction bases with no gene match: 26. The CDR3 region has the DNA TGTGCCAGCAGTTTAATATTAGGACAGGCGCACCGCCTCCCTCCTTTAAACACTGAAGCTTTCTTT. Translation: CASSLILGQAHRLPPLNTEAFF.

There are a few counts of this clone. Other DNA sequences in this sample translate to the same CDR3. The chain links TRBV28 to TRBJ2-1; 9 bases align to TRBD2. V shed 5 bases and J 7 bases; nucleotides not matched to a gene: 9. The CDR3 contains 15 residues. Germline CDR1 MDHEN, CDR2 SYDVKM. The CDR3 DNA reads TGTGCCAGCAGTCTTAGCGGGGGCGGCCCTAATGAGCAGTTCTTC. Amino acids: CASSLSGGGPNEQFF.

This chain links TRBV11-2 with TRBJ1-2; 9 nucleotides align to TRBD1. CDR1 is SGHAT and CDR2 is FQNNGV in the germline V gene. The CDR3 totals 20 residues. Trimming removed 0 bases from V and 4 bases from J; junction bases left unmatched: 18. The CDR3 loop is CASSLDHVRLDRGDGYGYTF. The CDR3 DNA reads as TGTGCCAGCAGCTTAGATCACGTAAGGCTGGACAGGGGAGATGGCTATGGCTACACCTTC. The full variable domain, rest sourced from reference TRBV11-2 and TRBJ1-2, is EAGVAQSPRYKIIEKRQSVAFWCNPISGHATLYWYQQILGQGPKLLIQFQNNGVVDDSQLPKDRFSAERLKGVDSTLKIQPAKLEDSAVYLCASSLDHVRLDRGDGYGYTFGSGTRLTVV.

The chain is built from TRBV27 and TRBJ1-4; 9 bases line up with TRBD1. The germline V gene has CDR1 MNHEY and CDR2 SMNVEV (reference sequence). Trimming took 5 bases from V and 8 from J; bases not matched to a gene: 15. The CDR3 is made up of 17 amino acids. The chain's CDR3 is CASSPFSQGAEREKLFF. CDR3 sequence (DNA): TGTGCCAGCAGTCCCTTCTCACAGGGGGCGGAGCGGGAAAAACTGTTTTTT.